This entry lists 22 T cell receptor beta chains sequenced from one sample in a study of T cell repertoires in cytomegalovirus infection. TCRdb redid the calling of the reads with MiXCR, one entry per CDR3 protein. The table has approximately 490,000 distinct CDR3 sequences, over 9% seen once. Sample: PBMCs. Receptors originate from a human donor in good health (CMV status not recorded). Some clones in this sample may be carry-over from other donors' samples.

The V gene is TRBV20-1, the J gene TRBJ2-5; 12 bases map to TRBD1. The V gene's germline CDR1 is DFQATT and CDR2 SNEGSKA (reference sequence). The CDR3 length is 13 residues. With V trimmed by 6 bases and J by 3 bases, 2 bases remained unmatched. The CDR3 protein is CSAGTGGEETQYF. The CDR3 coding sequence is TGCAGTGCCGGGACAGGGGGCGAAGAGACCCAGTACTTC.

This clonotype was detected many times. V gene TRBV5-6 combines with J gene TRBJ2-2, with TRBD1 identical over 7 bases. The V segment lost 7 bases and the J segment 6 bases; nucleotides outside the gene matches: 18. This CDR3 has 17 amino acids. Germline CDR1 SGHDT, CDR2 YYEEEE. The CDR3 loop reads CASGYRGPVNGPGELFF. In nucleotides, the CDR3 is TGTGCCAGCGGGTACAGGGGCCCGGTAAATGGACCCGGGGAGCTGTTTTTT.

The chain combines TRBV20-1 with TRBJ2-7; 7 bases fit TRBD2. This CDR3 has 17 residues. Unmatched junction bases numbered 12, after V lost 0 bases and J lost 1 base. Per germline, CDR1 DFQATT and CDR2 SNEGSKA (reference sequence). The CDR3 sequence: CSARDEGWEGASYEQYF. In nucleotides, the CDR3 is TGCAGTGCTAGAGATGAGGGGTGGGAGGGTGCTTCCTACGAGCAGTACTTC.

This clonotype was observed many times. The chain couples TRBV14 to TRBJ2-1; D is possibly TRBD2 (5 bases). The CDR3 loop spans 13 amino acids. Trimming pared 4 bases from V and 8 bases from J, leaving 12 bases between. CDR1 and CDR2 (germline): SGHDN, FVKESK. The CDR3 reads CASSRELDDEQFF. CDR3 in DNA: TGTGCCAGCAGCCGGGAGCTTGACGATGAGCAGTTCTTC.

This clonotype was observed a few times. The chain combines TRBV28 with TRBJ2-2; 9 bases are shared with TRBD1. Germline CDR1 and CDR2: MDHEN and SYDVKM. V was clipped by 5 bases and J by 5 bases; unmatched bases: 9. CDR3 length: 16 residues. The CDR3 loop reads CASSPPRDRETGELFF. In nucleotides, the CDR3 is TGTGCCAGCAGTCCGCCACGGGACAGGGAGACCGGGGAGCTGTTTTTT.

This clonotype was counted between two and nine times. The rearrangement uses TRBV18 and TRBJ1-3, with D tentatively TRBD1 (5 bases). Germline CDR1 and CDR2: KGHSH and LQKENI. CDR3 size: 18 residues. The V gene lost 4 bases and the J gene lost 3 bases, with 22 bases spanning the gap. The CDR3 spells CASSRESVDISRGNTIYF. The DNA of the CDR3 is TGTGCCAGCTCACGTGAAAGTGTGGACATATCTCGTGGAAACACCATATATTTT.

The count of this clonotype is one. The chain recombines TRBV11-2 with TRBJ2-5; a possible D gene is TRBD1 (7 bases). Germline assignment: CDR1 SGHAT and CDR2 FQNNGV. Trimming pared 4 bases from V and 5 bases from J, leaving 14 bases between. The CDR3 runs 14 residues. The CDR3 DNA reads TGTGCCAGCAGCTCGCAGGGGGGTTTTGAGACCCAGTACTTC. This gives the protein CASSSQGGFETQYF.

This clonotype was picked up many times. The chain recombines TRBV7-2 with TRBJ1-1; D unresolved. The germline V and J ends were trimmed by 9 bases and 1 base, with 12 bases remaining between them. The germline V gene has CDR1 SGHTA and CDR2 FQGNSA. This CDR3 has 13 amino acids. Written as DNA, the CDR3 is TGTGCCAGTTGTCGGTGGCAGAACACTGAAGCTTTCTTT. Protein product: CASCRWQNTEAFF.

This clonotype has at least ten counts. The chain has TRBV19 and TRBJ1-2; no firm D call. The CDR3 covers 14 residues. The V and J ends lost 1 base and 4 bases respectively, with 10 bases between them. Germline CDR1 and CDR2: LNHDA and SQIVND (reference sequence). This chain's CDR3 is CASSIGGGSYGYTF. CDR3 nucleotide sequence: TGTGCCAGTAGTATAGGAGGAGGGTCCTATGGCTACACCTTC.

In its sample, this clonotype was seen many times. This chain joins TRBV4-1 and TRBJ1-5, with 9 positions matching TRBD1. This CDR3 is 17 amino acids long. CDR1 MGHRA and CDR2 YSYEKL come from the germline V gene. J gave up 2 bases and V 2 bases, and 7 bases lay outside the gene matches. The CDR3 loop reads CASSQIFTGGGNQPQHF. CDR3 DNA: TGCGCCAGCAGCCAAATTTTCACAGGGGGCGGCAATCAGCCCCAGCATTTT.

The rearrangement uses TRBV20-1 and TRBJ1-2; D may be TRBD1 (5 bases). V lost 3 bases and J lost 1, with 9 bases in between. Germline V CDR1 and CDR2: DFQATT, SNEGSKA (reference sequence). The CDR3 is made up of 13 amino acids. CDR3 DNA: TGCAGTGCTAGCTCACAGGTTAACTATGGCTACACCTTC. It specifies CSASSQVNYGYTF.

At least ten counts were recorded for this clonotype. The chain couples TRBV3-1 to TRBJ2-2; D is unresolved. The CDR3 runs 14 residues. Trimming took 6 bases from V and 2 from J, leaving 10 bases between them. The V gene's germline CDR1 is LGHDT and CDR2 YNNKEL (reference sequence). This CDR3 is CASSRAYNTGELFF. As DNA, the CDR3 is TGTGCCAGCAGTCGGGCCTACAACACCGGGGAGCTGTTTTTT.

This rearrangement joins TRBV28 to TRBJ2-1; 7 positions agree with TRBD2. J was trimmed by 1 base and V by 5 bases; bases with no gene match: 11. Germline V gene data show CDR1 as MDHEN and CDR2 as SYDVKM. CDR3 length: 17 amino acids. CDR3 coding DNA: TGTGCCAGCAGTCCGCTGCTGGCGGGAGTTTCCTACAATGAGCAGTTCTTC. Its translation: CASSPLLAGVSYNEQFF.

The chain couples TRBV12-5 to TRBJ1-6; TRBD1 is a possible D gene (5 bases). The CDR3 runs 18 residues. V was pared by 2 bases and J by 7 bases, with 21 bases between. Germline V CDR1 and CDR2: LGHNT, FRNRAP. The CDR3 nucleotides read TGTGCTAGTGGTTTGAGGCAGGGAGCCTCTTGGGGGAATTCACCCCTCCACTTT. Translation: CASGLRQGASWGNSPLHF. Looking up the rest from reference TRBV12-5 and TRBJ1-6 gives the full variable domain: DARVTQTPRHKVTEMGQEVTMRCQPILGHNTVFWYRQTMMQGLELLAYFRNRAPLDDSGMPKDRFSAEMPDATLATLKIQPSEPRDSAVYFCASGLRQGASWGNSPLHFGNGTRLTVT.

This clonotype was detected once. CDR3 in amino acids: CASSPTSTKGETQYF. The CDR3 coding sequence is TGTGCCAGCAGTCCAACCTCGACTAAAGGGGAGACCCAGTACTTC. The rearrangement joins TRBV28 to TRBJ2-5, with a weak D call TRBD2 (5 bases). The germline V gene has CDR1 MDHEN and CDR2 SYDVKM. Trimming left V 5 bases short and J 5 bases short, with 18 bases between. The CDR3 runs 15 residues.

This clonotype was seen a few times. This chain joins TRBV29-1 and TRBJ2-5, with a tentative D call TRBD1 (6 bases). The V and J ends lost 7 bases and 0 bases respectively, with 12 bases between them. CDR3 length equals 13 residues. Germline loops: CDR1 SQVTM, CDR2 ANQGSEA. The DNA for the CDR3 is TGCAGCGCCACAGGGACCAACCAAGAGACCCAGTACTTC. Its translation: CSATGTNQETQYF.

This clonotype has ten or more counts. CDR3 in DNA: TGTGCCAGCAGTTTGAAGACAGTATATAGCAATCAGCCCCAGCATTTT. Translating gives CASSLKTVYSNQPQHF. The gene calls are TRBV28 and TRBJ1-5, with a tentative D call TRBD1 (5 bases). Per germline, CDR1 MDHEN and CDR2 SYDVKM. The CDR3 spans 16 residues. Trimming removed 3 bases at V and 0 bases at J, with 12 bases between.

This clonotype has more than one count but fewer than ten. The chain has TRBV29-1 and TRBJ2-1; maybe TRBD2 (6 bases). CDR1 is SQVTM and CDR2 is ANQGSEA in the germline V gene. This CDR3 region has 11 residues. DNA for the CDR3: TGCGGCGGGATGGGATACAATGAGCAGTTCTTC. Translated, it gives CGGMGYNEQFF.

V usage is TRBV15 and J usage is TRBJ2-3; perhaps TRBD1 as D (6 bases). Germline V gene data show CDR1 as LNHNV and CDR2 as YYDKDF (reference sequence). V was cut by 2 bases and J by 2 bases, with 11 bases left in between. The CDR3 is made up of 15 amino acids. CDR3 sequence: CATSRNRVDTDTQYF. In DNA, the CDR3 is TGTGCCACCAGCAGAAACAGGGTGGACACAGATACGCAGTATTTT.

There are many counts of this clonotype. The chain is built from TRBV7-2 and TRBJ1-5; D call uncertain. The CDR3 consists of 13 residues. The ends were cut back, 1 base at V and 5 bases at J, with 6 bases in the middle. Germline CDR1 and CDR2: SGHTA and FQGNSA. This CDR3 is CASSLEWDQPQHF. The CDR3 bases are TGTGCCAGCAGCTTAGAGTGGGATCAGCCCCAGCATTTT.

This clonotype was seen repeatedly, ten times or more. This chain connects TRBV20-1 to TRBJ2-5; D may be TRBD2 (5 bases). With 6 bases removed from V and 1 base from J, the gap between germline ends came to 9 bases. Germline V gives CDR1 DFQATT, CDR2 SNEGSKA (reference sequence). The CDR3 runs to 12 residues. The CDR3 nucleotides are TGCAGTGCCTTCGCGGGCCAAGAGACCCAGTACTTC. Translation: CSAFAGQETQYF.

At least ten counts were recorded for this clonotype. V and J are TRBV20-1 and TRBJ1-1; TRBD1 matches 8 bases. The CDR3 has 14 residues. Germline V gene data show CDR1 as DFQATT and CDR2 as SNEGSKA (reference sequence). The V gene end was trimmed by 0 bases and the J gene end by 2 bases; junction bases not matched to a gene: 2. CDR3 nucleotides: TGCAGTGCTAGAGATGGACAGGGTAACACTGAAGCTTTCTTT. Amino acids: CSARDGQGNTEAFF.